A single TCR beta chain is shown here with its context. V lost 3 bases, J lost 6 bases, and 15 bases lay in between. There are 14 residues in the CDR3. Germline V gives CDR1 KGHSH, CDR2 LQKENI. The data are from a study of blood T cell repertoires in COVID-19. Study summary: Samples of COVID-19 (acute and convalescent) were obtained from the United States, Italy and Spain. T cells, B-cell-depleted T cells, or PBMCs supplied cDNA or gDNA.

Here immunoSEQ multiplex PCR was the method, and the copy in TCRdb shows in-frame clones only, minus some. The sample shows roughly 220,000 clones, around 84% of them seen only once. V and J are TRBV18 and TRBJ2-7; tentatively, D is TRBD2 (7 bases). What was sequenced was peripheral blood. The receptor was isolated from a man younger than 40 with active or convalescent COVID-19. DNA of the CDR3: TGTGCCAGCTCACCGGGGGGGCAAGGACGCGAGCAGTACTTC. It yields the protein CASSPGGQGREQYF.